This TCR beta chain was identified during a study of T cell responses to AZD1222 COVID-19 vaccine. General observations from the study: Repertoires were obtained solely post-peak T cell response. Unmutated regions of variants are reportedly targeted by nearly half of spike-specific TCRs.

Worth noting for this clone: Its specificity is not known.

Sequencing was performed with immunoSEQ multiplex PCR; in TCRdb, only in-frame clones are kept and a portion is missing. The sample consists of about 120,000 clones, 81% of them appearing once. The CDR3 loop spans 13 amino acids. Germline V gene data show CDR1 as LNHNV and CDR2 as YYDKDF (reference sequence). V was clipped by 6 bases and J by 1 base, with 8 bases between them. The V gene is TRBV15, the J gene TRBJ2-3; no clear D. The origin of this receptor is an adult in good health. Sample: peripheral blood, taken on day 0 of AZD1222 vaccination. CDR3 sequence: CATRGWGTDTQYF. CDR3 DNA sequence: TGTGCCACCAGAGGTTGGGGCACAGATACGCAGTATTTT.